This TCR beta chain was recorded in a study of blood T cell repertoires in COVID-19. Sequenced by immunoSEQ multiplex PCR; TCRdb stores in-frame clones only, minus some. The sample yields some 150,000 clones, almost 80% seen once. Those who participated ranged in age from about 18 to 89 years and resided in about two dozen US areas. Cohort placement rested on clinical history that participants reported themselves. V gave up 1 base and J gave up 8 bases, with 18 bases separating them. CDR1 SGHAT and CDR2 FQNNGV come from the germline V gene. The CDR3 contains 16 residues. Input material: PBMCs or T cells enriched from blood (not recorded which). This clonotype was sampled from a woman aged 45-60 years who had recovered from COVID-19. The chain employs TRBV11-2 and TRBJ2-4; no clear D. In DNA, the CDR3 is TGTGCCAGCAGCTTAGGGTCCACAGTGGCTCGCGACATTCAGTACTTC. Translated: CASSLGSTVARDIQYF.